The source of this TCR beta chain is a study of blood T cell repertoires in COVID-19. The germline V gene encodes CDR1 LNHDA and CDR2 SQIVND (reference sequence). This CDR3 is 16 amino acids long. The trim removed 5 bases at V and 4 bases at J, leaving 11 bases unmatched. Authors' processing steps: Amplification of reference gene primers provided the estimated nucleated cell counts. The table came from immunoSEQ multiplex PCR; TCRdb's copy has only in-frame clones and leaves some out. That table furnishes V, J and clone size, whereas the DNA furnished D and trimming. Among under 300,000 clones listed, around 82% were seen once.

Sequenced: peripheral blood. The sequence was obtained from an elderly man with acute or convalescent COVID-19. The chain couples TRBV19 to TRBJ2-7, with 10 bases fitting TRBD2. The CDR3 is CASSGRASGSQYEQYF. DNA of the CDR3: TGTGCCAGTAGTGGCCGGGCTAGCGGGAGTCAATACGAGCAGTACTTC.